The 3 T cell receptor beta chains reported below all come from one sample, sequenced in a study of blood T cell repertoires in COVID-19. Profiled with immunoSEQ multiplex PCR; TCRdb holds only in-frame clones, not every one. Of fewer than 350,000 clones listed, approximately 90% are singletons. Sequencing used PBMCs or T cells enriched from blood (not recorded which). The receptors were gathered from a man aged 40-50 years who had been exposed to COVID-19.

CDR3 loop: CASSDSSYEQYF. The DNA for the CDR3 is TGTGCCAGCAGTGACAGCTCCTACGAGCAGTACTTC. The chain recombines TRBV6-2 or TRBV6-3 with TRBJ2-7; tentatively, D is TRBD1 (5 bases). Germline V lookup: CDR1 MNHEY, CDR2 SVGEGT. The CDR3 length is 12 residues. The germline V and J ends were trimmed by 5 bases and 0 bases, with 5 bases remaining between them.

This clone is a singleton in its sample. V gene TRBV6-1 combines with J gene TRBJ2-5, with TRBD1 matching over 7 bases. This CDR3 spans 14 amino acids. J lost 4 bases, V lost 1 base, and 3 bases had no gene match. CDR1 is MNHNS and CDR2 is SASEGT in the germline V gene. In nucleotides, the CDR3 is TGTGCCAGCAGTGAAGGAGGGGGCACAGAGACCCAGTACTTC. This translates into CASSEGGGTETQYF.

The rearrangement uses TRBV9 and TRBJ2-4; D might be TRBD1 (5 bases). The CDR3 totals 13 residues. The germline V gene encodes CDR1 SGDLS and CDR2 YYNGEE. V was cut by 4 bases and J by 5 bases, with 10 bases left in between. The chain's CDR3 is CASSTGHQNIQYF. In DNA form, the CDR3 reads TGTGCCAGCAGCACCGGACACCAAAACATTCAGTACTTC.